Following are 5 T cell receptor beta chains from one sample sequenced in a study of pediatric ulcerative colitis. The assay was immunoSEQ multiplex PCR, and TCRdb's table has in-frame clones only and misses some. The sample carries 55,000 to 70,000 clones, about 90% recorded once. The sequencing input was blood. These receptors were collected from a boy aged 5-17 years who was a control in a study of pediatric ulcerative colitis.

CDR3 loop: CASSPGSSYTEAFF. The CDR3 DNA sequence: TGTGCCAGCAGCCCGGGATCCTCCTACACTGAAGCTTTCTTT. V is TRBV7-8 and J is TRBJ1-1, with D hard to call. The V end lost 5 bases, the J end lost 3 bases, and 13 bases lay between the germline ends. This CDR3 contains 14 residues. The germline CDR1 and CDR2 sequences are SGHVS and FQNEAQ.

The genes are TRBV27 and TRBJ2-1; 9 bases fit TRBD1. The CDR3 has 16 amino acids. Germline lookup yields CDR1 MNHEY and CDR2 SMNVEV (reference sequence). The J segment lost 5 bases and the V segment lost 6 bases, leaving 11 bases of the junction unmatched. Here the CDR3 reads CASSEQGARGNNEQFF. The DNA for the CDR3 is TGTGCCAGCAGCGAACAGGGGGCTAGGGGTAACAATGAGCAGTTCTTC.

This chain uses TRBV27 with TRBJ1-6; 9 bases are a match to TRBD1. Germline CDR1 is MNHEY and CDR2 is SMNVEV (reference sequence). V was pared by 5 bases and J by 1 base, with 6 bases of the junction left unmatched. The CDR3 has 17 residues. For the CDR3, the DNA is TGTGCCAGCAGTGCGACAGGGGGTGAATCCTATAATTCACCCCTCCACTTT. Residues: CASSATGGESYNSPLHF.

The rearrangement uses TRBV11-2 and TRBJ1-3, with a weak D call TRBD1 (6 bases). With 4 bases removed from V and 2 bases from J, the gap between germline ends came to 15 bases. Germline CDR1 SGHAT, CDR2 FQNNGV. The CDR3 runs to 16 residues. In DNA form, the CDR3 reads TGTGCCAGCAGCTCGACAGGTGTCGGCACTGGAAACACCATATATTTT. Translation gives CASSSTGVGTGNTIYF.

The V and J genes are TRBV4-3 and TRBJ2-6; D gene ambiguous. CDR3 size: 16 residues. The ends were cut back, 2 bases at V and 0 bases at J, with 8 bases in the middle. Germline loops: CDR1 LGHNA, CDR2 YSLEER. The CDR3 is CASSQSLGSGANVLTF. The CDR3 DNA sequence: TGCGCCAGCAGCCAAAGTCTCGGCTCTGGGGCCAACGTCCTGACTTTC.